The text below deals with one T cell receptor beta chain. The target antigen is unknown. In the PCR, 60 Vbeta and 13 Jbeta primers were used. Under the authors' procedure: There were 80 million to 95 million unique TCR beta chains by a later count, and around 10 million of them were shared. The protocol was immunoSEQ multiplex PCR, while the TCRdb copy is restricted to in-frame clones and leaves out a portion. V, J and clone size derive from that table, while D and trimming were established from the DNA sequence. The sample lists around 140,000 clones; more than 60% were seen once. The V end was cut by 6 bases, the J end by 1 base, with 10 bases between. Germline loops: CDR1 LGHNT, CDR2 FRNRAP. CDR3 length: 14 amino acids. The sample originates from a study of cytomegalovirus exposure and HLA in healthy donors. Study summary: An earlier analysis identified 100 million to 130 million unique TCR beta sequences in 170 million or so T cells. A data release that came early held approximately 85 million unique TCRs from HLA-typed donors. Findings of the study overall: For most TCR beta V segments, an earlier analysis put the productive rate at about 90% or about 30% of the time.

The J gene is TRBJ1-5, the V gene TRBV12-5; D might be TRBD1 (6 bases). The sequence was obtained from a woman aged 60-75 years in good health and CMV-seronegative. The sample was PBMCs. CDR3 bases: TGTGCTAGTGGCCTCGACAGGAGCAATCAGCCCCAGCATTTT. This codes for CASGLDRSNQPQHF.